A selection of T cell receptor beta chains follows, all from one sample in a study of blood T cell repertoires in COVID-19. TCRdb's table, derived via immunoSEQ multiplex PCR, lists solely in-frame clones and lacks some. Of about 300,000 clones listed, 70% to 90% are singletons. Sequenced material: peripheral blood. Source of these receptors: a man in his sixties or seventies with acute or convalescent COVID-19. Each CDR3 is given with its conserved first and last residue. D genes are given only for firm matches. Clone size is stated in some rows and not others, as once, few, many or a class when expanded.

v_gene	abundance	j_gene	d_gene	CDR3nt	CDR3aa
TRBV5-6	.	TRBJ1-2	TRBD1	TGTGCCAGCAGCCTGGGACAGGGTTGGAACTATGGCTACACCTTC	CASSLGQGWNYGYTF
TRBV2	.	TRBJ2-5	.	TGTGCCAGCAGGAAGAGGGTGGGGGAGACCCAGTACTTC	CASRKRVGETQYF
TRBV18	.	TRBJ2-1	.	TGTGCCAGCTCACCACCGGCCGCAGGTTACAATGAGCAGTTCTTC	CASSPPAAGYNEQFF
TRBV2	.	TRBJ2-7	.	TGTGCCAGCAGGGGGGGGACAGGCTCCTACGAGCAGTACTTC	CASRGGTGSYEQYF
TRBV3-1/TRBV3-2	.	TRBJ2-7	TRBD1	TGTGCCAGCAGCCAAAGACAGGGGGGTTACGAGCAGTACTTC	CASSQRQGGYEQYF
TRBV29-1	.	TRBJ2-3	TRBD1	TGCAGCGTTGCCGGGACAGCGATACTTGGCACAGATACGCAGTATTTT	CSVAGTAILGTDTQYF
TRBV27	.	TRBJ2-7	TRBD2	TGTGCCAGCAGTTTATTCGGGGGGGGATACGAGCAGTACTTC	CASSLFGGGYEQYF
TRBV5-8	.	TRBJ2-2	TRBD1	TGTGCCAGCAGCCTGAGACAGGGGTACCAGAACACCGGGGAGCTGTTTTTT	CASSLRQGYQNTGELFF
TRBV21-1	once	TRBJ1-2	.	TGTGCCAGCAGCAAAGAGGGACAATATAACTATGGCTACACCTTC	CASSKEGQYNYGYTF
TRBV19	.	TRBJ1-5	.	TGTGCCACCCACCAGGGGCCGACGTATAGCAATCAGCCCCAGCATTTT	CATHQGPTYSNQPQHF
TRBV18	.	TRBJ2-1	TRBD2	TGTGCCAGCTCACCCTCCGGACTAGCTTCCAATGAGCAGTTCTTC	CASSPSGLASNEQFF
TRBV30	.	TRBJ1-3	.	TGTGCCTGGAGTGTATACTCTGGAAACACCATATATTTT	CAWSVYSGNTIYF
TRBV12-3/TRBV12-4	.	TRBJ2-2	.	TGTGCCAGCAGGATCGGGGGAACCGGGGAGCTGTTTTTT	CASRIGGTGELFF
TRBV19	once	TRBJ1-1	.	TGTGCCAGTAGTATGGGCCAGATGAACACTGAAGCTTTCTTT	CASSMGQMNTEAFF
TRBV2	.	TRBJ2-2	TRBD2	TGTGCCAGCAGGGGACTAGTCACCGGGGAGCTGTTTTTT	CASRGLVTGELFF
TRBV18	.	TRBJ1-5	.	TGTGCCAGCTCTATTGCGACAGTCACTCAGCCCCAGCATTTT	CASSIATVTQPQHF
TRBV28	few	TRBJ1-2	TRBD1	TGTGCCAGCAGTACCGGGACAGTGACGGCTAACTATGGCTACACCTTC	CASSTGTVTANYGYTF
TRBV5-6	.	TRBJ2-7	.	TGTGCCAGCAGCTTGTTCAAAGGGACACATCCCTACGAGCAGTACTTC	CASSLFKGTHPYEQYF
TRBV6-1	.	TRBJ2-3	.	TGTGCCAGCAGTGAATTTGGTAGCGTGGGAAGCACAGATACGCAGTATTTT	CASSEFGSVGSTDTQYF
TRBV28	.	TRBJ1-3	TRBD1	TGTGCCAGCAGACAGGGGGCTCTTGGAAACACCATATATTTT	CASRQGALGNTIYF
TRBV6-5	once	TRBJ2-2	.	TGTGCCAGCAGTTATTTAGCGGCAAACACCGGGGAGCTGTTTTTT	CASSYLAANTGELFF
TRBV6-1	.	TRBJ2-5	.	TGTGCCAGCAGTGAAGCTGGAGGGATACGAGAGACCCAGTACTTC	CASSEAGGIRETQYF
TRBV5-6	.	TRBJ1-5	.	TGTGCCAGCAGCGGGGCGGGGCTCCCAAATCAGCCCCAGCATTTT	CASSGAGLPNQPQHF
TRBV29-1	.	TRBJ2-1	.	TGCAGCGTTGGGGGTGAGGGAGAGTCCTACAATGAGCAGTTCTTC	CSVGGEGESYNEQFF
TRBV4-2	.	TRBJ1-4	.	TGTGCCAGCAGCCAGGATTACGGGGGGCAGGGGAGGGAAAAACTGTTTTTT	CASSQDYGGQGREKLFF
TRBV6-5	once	TRBJ2-7	TRBD1	TGTGCCAGCAGTTACTCGGGACAGGGGACCTACGAGCAGTACTTC	CASSYSGQGTYEQYF
TRBV21-1	.	TRBJ1-2	.	TGTGCCAGCAGCAAACAAAGGCGCGGGCCCTATGGCTACACCTTC	CASSKQRRGPYGYTF
TRBV14	.	TRBJ2-5	.	TGTGCCAGCAGCCTCCTTAGGGGATCTCAGGGGACCCAGTACTTC	CASSLLRGSQGTQYF
TRBV30	.	TRBJ1-6	.	TGTGCTTGCGGGGCTAATTCACCCCTCCACTTT	CACGANSPLHF
TRBV9	.	TRBJ2-3	.	TGTGCCAGCAGCGTAGTCGGGGGGCAAGATACGCAGTATTTT	CASSVVGGQDTQYF
TRBV7-8	.	TRBJ1-5	TRBD1	TGTGCCAGCAGCTTAGCAAGGGACAGGGGTGTTCTGGCCCAGCATTTT	CASSLARDRGVLAQHF
TRBV25-1	.	TRBJ2-3	TRBD2	TGTGCCAGCAGTTCCTCGGGGGGGCTCACAGATACGCAGTATTTT	CASSSSGGLTDTQYF
TRBV7-2	.	TRBJ1-2	.	TGTGCCAGCAGCATAGGACAGTTCTATGGCTACACCTTC	CASSIGQFYGYTF